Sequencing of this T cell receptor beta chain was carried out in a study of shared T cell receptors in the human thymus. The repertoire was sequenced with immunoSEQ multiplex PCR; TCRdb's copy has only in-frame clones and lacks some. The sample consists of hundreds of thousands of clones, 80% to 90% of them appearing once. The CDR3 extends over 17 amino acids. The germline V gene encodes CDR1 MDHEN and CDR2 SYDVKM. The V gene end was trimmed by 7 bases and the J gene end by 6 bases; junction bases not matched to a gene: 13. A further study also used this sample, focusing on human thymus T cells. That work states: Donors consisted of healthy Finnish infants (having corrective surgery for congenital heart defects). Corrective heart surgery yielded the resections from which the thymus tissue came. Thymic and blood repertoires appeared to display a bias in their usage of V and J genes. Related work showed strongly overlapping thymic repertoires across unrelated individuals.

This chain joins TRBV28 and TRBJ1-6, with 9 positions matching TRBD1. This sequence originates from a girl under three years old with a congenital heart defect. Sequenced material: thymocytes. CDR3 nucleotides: TGTGCCAGCATTAAATCAAAACCGGGACAGGGTAATTCACCCCTCCACTTT. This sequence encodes CASIKSKPGQGNSPLHF.